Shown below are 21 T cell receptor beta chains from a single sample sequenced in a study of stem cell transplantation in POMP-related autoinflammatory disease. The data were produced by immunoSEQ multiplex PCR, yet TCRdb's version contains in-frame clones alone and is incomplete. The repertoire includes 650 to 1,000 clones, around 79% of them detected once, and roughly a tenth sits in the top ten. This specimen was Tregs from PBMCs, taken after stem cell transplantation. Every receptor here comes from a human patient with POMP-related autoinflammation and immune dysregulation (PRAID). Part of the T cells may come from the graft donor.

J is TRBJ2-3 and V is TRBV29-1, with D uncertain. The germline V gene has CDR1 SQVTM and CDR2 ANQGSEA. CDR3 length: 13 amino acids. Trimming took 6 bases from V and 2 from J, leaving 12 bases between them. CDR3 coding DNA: TGCAGCGTCCACACAAGGAACACAGATACGCAGTATTTT. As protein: CSVHTRNTDTQYF.

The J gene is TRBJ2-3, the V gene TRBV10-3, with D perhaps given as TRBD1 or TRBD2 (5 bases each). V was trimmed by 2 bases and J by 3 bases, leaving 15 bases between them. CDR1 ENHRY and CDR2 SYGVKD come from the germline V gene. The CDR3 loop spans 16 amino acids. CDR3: CAISETRGVATDTQYF. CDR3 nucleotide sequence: TGTGCCATCAGTGAGACCCGAGGGGTAGCGACAGATACGCAGTATTTT.

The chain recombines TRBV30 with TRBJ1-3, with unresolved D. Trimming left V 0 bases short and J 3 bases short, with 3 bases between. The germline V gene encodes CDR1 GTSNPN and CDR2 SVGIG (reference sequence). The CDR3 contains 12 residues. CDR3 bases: TGTGCCTGGAGTGTACTTGGAAACACCATATATTTT. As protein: CAWSVLGNTIYF.

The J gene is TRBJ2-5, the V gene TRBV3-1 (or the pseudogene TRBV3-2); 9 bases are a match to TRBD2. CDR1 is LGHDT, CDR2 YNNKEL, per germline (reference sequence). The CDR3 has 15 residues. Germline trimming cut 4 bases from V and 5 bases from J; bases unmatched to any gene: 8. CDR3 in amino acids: CASSRTAGGSETQYF. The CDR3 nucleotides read TGTGCCAGCAGCCGTACGGCGGGAGGGTCGGAGACCCAGTACTTC.

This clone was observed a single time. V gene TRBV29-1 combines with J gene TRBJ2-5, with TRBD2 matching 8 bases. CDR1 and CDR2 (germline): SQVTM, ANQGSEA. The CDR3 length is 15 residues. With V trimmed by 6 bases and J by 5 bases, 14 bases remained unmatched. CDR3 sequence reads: CSVGAGGGRSETQYF. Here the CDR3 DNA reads TGCAGCGTGGGGGCTGGGGGCGGGAGGTCCGAGACCCAGTACTTC.

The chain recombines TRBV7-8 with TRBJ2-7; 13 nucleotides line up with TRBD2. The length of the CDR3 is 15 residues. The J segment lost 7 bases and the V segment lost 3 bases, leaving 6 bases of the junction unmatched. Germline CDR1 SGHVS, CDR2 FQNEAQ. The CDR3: CASSLRTSGSREQYF. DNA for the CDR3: TGTGCCAGCAGCTTGCGGACTAGCGGGAGCCGGGAGCAGTACTTC.

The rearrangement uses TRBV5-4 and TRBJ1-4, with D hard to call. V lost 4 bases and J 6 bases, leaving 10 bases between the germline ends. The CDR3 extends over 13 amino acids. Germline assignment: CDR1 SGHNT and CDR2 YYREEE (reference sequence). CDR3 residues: CASSTGSDEKLFF. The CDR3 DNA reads TGTGCCAGCAGCACTGGGTCTGATGAAAAACTGTTTTTT.

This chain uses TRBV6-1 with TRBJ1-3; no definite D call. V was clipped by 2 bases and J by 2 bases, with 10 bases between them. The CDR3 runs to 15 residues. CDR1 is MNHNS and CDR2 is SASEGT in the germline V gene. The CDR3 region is CASSELSLPGNTIYF. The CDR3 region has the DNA TGTGCCAGCAGTGAACTCAGCCTCCCTGGAAACACCATATATTTT.

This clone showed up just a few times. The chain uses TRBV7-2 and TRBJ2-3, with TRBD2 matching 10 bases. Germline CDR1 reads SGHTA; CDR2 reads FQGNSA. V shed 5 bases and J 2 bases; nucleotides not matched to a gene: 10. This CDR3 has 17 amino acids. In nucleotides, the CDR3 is TGTGCCAGCAGCCCTAGCGGGAGATGGCGCCCCACAGATACGCAGTATTTT. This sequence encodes CASSPSGRWRPTDTQYF.

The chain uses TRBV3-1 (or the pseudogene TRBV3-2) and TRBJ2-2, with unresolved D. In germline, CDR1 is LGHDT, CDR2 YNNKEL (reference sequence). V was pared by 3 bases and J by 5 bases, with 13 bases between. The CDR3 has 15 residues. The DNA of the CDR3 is TGTGCCAGCAGCCAGTGGTTAGGCTTGACCGGGGAGCTGTTTTTT. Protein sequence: CASSQWLGLTGELFF.

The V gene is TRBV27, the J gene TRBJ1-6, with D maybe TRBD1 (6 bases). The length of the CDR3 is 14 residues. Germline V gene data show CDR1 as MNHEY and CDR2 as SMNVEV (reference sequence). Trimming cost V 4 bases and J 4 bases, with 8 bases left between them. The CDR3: CASSSTGYNSPLHF. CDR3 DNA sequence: TGTGCCAGCAGTTCGACAGGTTATAATTCACCCCTCCACTTT.

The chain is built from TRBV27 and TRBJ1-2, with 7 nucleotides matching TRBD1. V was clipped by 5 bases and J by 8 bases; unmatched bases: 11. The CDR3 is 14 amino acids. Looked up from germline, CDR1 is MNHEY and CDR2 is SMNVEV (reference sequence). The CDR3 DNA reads TGTGCCAGCAGTCGAGCGACAGGGTTGGGGGGCTACACCTTC. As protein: CASSRATGLGGYTF.

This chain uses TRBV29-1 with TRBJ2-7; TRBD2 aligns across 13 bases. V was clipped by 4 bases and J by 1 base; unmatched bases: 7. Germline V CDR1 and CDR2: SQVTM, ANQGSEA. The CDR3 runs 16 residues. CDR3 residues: CSVVRTSGRASYEQYF. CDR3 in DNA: TGCAGCGTTGTACGCACTAGCGGGAGGGCTTCCTACGAGCAGTACTTC.

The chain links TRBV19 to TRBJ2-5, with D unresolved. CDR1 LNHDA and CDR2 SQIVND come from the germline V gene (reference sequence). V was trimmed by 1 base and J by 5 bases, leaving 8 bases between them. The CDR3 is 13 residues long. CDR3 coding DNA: TGTGCCAGTAGTATAGCTATAGGGGAGACCCAGTACTTC. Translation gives CASSIAIGETQYF. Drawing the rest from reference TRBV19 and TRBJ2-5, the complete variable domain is DGGITQSPKYLFRKEGQNVTLSCEQNLNHDAMYWYRQDPGQGLRLIYYSQIVNDFQKGDIAEGYSVSREKKESFPLTVTSAQKNPTAFYLCASSIAIGETQYFGPGTRLLVL.

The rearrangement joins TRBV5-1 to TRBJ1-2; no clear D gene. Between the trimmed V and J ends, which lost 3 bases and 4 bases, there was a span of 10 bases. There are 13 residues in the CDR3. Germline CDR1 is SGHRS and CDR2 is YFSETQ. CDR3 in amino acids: CASSSSGIYGYTF. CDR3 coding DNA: TGCGCCAGCAGCTCAAGTGGAATCTATGGCTACACCTTC.

In DNA, the CDR3 is TGTGCCAGCAGCTGGGACAGGGTAAACGTTCGATACGAGCAGTACTTC. Its protein is CASSWDRVNVRYEQYF. The chain couples TRBV5-6 to TRBJ2-7, with 9 bases matching TRBD1. Germline CDR1 and CDR2: SGHDT and YYEEEE. The CDR3 runs to 16 residues. After removal of 3 bases from V and 4 bases from J, the junction contained 11 bases not matched to a gene.

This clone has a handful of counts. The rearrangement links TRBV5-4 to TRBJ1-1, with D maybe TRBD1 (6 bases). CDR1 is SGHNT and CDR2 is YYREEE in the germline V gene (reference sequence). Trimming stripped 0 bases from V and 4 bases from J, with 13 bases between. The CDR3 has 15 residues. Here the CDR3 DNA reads TGTGCCAGCAGCTTGGAACGGGGGGCCATCACTGAAGCTTTCTTT. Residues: CASSLERGAITEAFF.

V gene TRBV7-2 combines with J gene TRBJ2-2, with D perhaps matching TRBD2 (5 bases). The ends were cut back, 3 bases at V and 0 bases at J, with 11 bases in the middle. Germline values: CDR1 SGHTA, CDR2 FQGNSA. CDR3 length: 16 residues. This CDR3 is CASSLNGLANTGELFF. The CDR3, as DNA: TGTGCCAGCAGCTTGAACGGACTCGCGAACACCGGGGAGCTGTTTTTT.

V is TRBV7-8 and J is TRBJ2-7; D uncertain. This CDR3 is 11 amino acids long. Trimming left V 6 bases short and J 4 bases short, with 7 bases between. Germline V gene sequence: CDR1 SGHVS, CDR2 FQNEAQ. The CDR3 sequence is CASRTGYEQYF. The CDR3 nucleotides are TGTGCCAGCAGAACCGGGTACGAGCAGTACTTC.

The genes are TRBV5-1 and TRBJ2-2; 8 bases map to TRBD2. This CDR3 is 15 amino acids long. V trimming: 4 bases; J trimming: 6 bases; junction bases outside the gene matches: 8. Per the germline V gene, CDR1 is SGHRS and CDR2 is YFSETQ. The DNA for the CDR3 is TGCGCCAGCAGCGCGGGACTAGGGGAGGCCGGGGAGCTGTTTTTT. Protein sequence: CASSAGLGEAGELFF.

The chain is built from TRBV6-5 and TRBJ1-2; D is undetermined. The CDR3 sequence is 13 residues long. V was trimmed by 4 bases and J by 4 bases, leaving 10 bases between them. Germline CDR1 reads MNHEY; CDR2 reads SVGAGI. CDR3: CASSFQLLYGYTF. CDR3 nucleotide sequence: TGTGCCAGCAGTTTTCAGTTACTCTATGGCTACACCTTC.